This entry describes one TCR beta chain. Its antigen remains unknown. These data belong to a study of T cell repertoires in cytomegalovirus infection. The CDR3 loop spans 15 amino acids. The J segment lost 0 bases and the V segment lost 3 bases, leaving 2 bases of the junction unmatched. Germline V gene data show CDR1 as LGHNA and CDR2 as YSLEER. TCRdb independently ran MiXCR on the reads; one entry per CDR3 protein. The profile shows under 850,000 distinct CDR3 sequences, roughly 33% of them singletons. The source was cultured PBMCs, collected from culture after CMV antigen stimulation. The clonotype comes from a human donor in good health (CMV status not recorded). Some clones in this sample may be carry-over from other donors' samples. The V call is TRBV4-3, the J call TRBJ2-3, with 8 bases lining up with TRBD2. CDR3: CASSHSGESTDTQYF. Written as DNA, the CDR3 is TGCGCCAGCAGCCATAGCGGGGAGAGCACAGATACGCAGTATTTT.